Presented here are 3 T cell receptor beta chains from one specimen sequenced in a study of cytomegalovirus exposure and HLA in healthy donors. The PCR ran on 60 Vbeta and 13 Jbeta primers. Only in-frame clones appear in the TCRdb table, and some are missing; sequencing was by immunoSEQ multiplex PCR. The sample carries under 200,000 clones, around 76% recorded once. Sequenced input: PBMCs. The receptors originated from a girl between 10 and 17 years old in good health and CMV-seropositive.

The chain is built from TRBV7-2 and TRBJ2-3; 9 bases agree with TRBD1. CDR3 length: 15 residues. With V trimmed by 7 bases and J by 4 bases, 9 bases remained unmatched. Germline V gives CDR1 SGHTA, CDR2 FQGNSA. The DNA of the CDR3 is TGTGCCAGCATATCCGGGACAGGGTACGCAGATACGCAGTATTTT. This gives the protein CASISGTGYADTQYF.

V usage is TRBV2 and J usage is TRBJ2-3; weak D call: TRBD1 (6 bases). Trimming pared 5 bases from V and 0 bases from J, leaving 15 bases between. This CDR3 region has 16 residues. Germline V gene lookup returns CDR1 SNHLY and CDR2 FYNNEI. DNA of the CDR3: TGTGCCAGCAGTATTACAGGGAAGGGGAGCACAGATACGCAGTATTTT. Its protein is CASSITGKGSTDTQYF.

V usage is TRBV5-1 and J usage is TRBJ2-1; perhaps TRBD2 as D (5 bases). The ends were cut back, 2 bases at V and 9 bases at J, with 9 bases in the middle. The CDR3 has 12 amino acids. CDR1 and CDR2 from the germline V gene are SGHRS and YFSETQ. The CDR3 here is CASSFLGSEQFF. The CDR3 nucleotides read TGCGCCAGCAGCTTTCTAGGGAGTGAGCAGTTCTTC.